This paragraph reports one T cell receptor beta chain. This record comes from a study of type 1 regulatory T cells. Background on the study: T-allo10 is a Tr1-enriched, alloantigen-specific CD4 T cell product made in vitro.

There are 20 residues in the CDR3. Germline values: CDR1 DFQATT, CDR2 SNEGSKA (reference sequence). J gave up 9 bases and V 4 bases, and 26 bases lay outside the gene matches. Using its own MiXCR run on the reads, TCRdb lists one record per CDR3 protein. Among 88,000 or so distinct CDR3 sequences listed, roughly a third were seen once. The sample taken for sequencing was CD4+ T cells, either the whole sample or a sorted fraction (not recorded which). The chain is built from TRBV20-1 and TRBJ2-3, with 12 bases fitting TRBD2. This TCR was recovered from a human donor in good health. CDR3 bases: TGCAGTGCTATACCCCGGCGTGAACTAGCGGGAGGCGGGGTAGCGGAGACGCAGTATTTT. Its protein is CSAIPRRELAGGGVAETQYF.